This T cell receptor (beta chain) was found in a study of blood T cell repertoires in COVID-19. Study-level information: Specimens from acute and convalescent COVID-19 originated in the United States, Italy and Spain. From T cells, B-cell-depleted T cells, or PBMCs came the material, which was cDNA or gDNA.

In the original analysis: Amplification of reference gene primers was used by the study to estimate nucleated cell counts. Assay used: immunoSEQ multiplex PCR; TCRdb lists only in-frame clones, some missing. V, J and clone size derive from that table, while D and trimming were established from the DNA sequence. Of some 170,000 clones listed, about 87% are singletons. CDR3 length: 13 residues. With 8 bases clipped from V and 7 bases from J, the junction kept 4 bases outside the gene matches. Only a few counts were recorded for this clone. The TCR sequence derives from a woman aged 45-59 years with acute or convalescent COVID-19. Sequencing input: peripheral blood. The chain has TRBV23-1 and TRBJ1-4; 10 bases agree with TRBD1. TRBV23-1 is given ORF status, its function remaining uncertain. DNA for the CDR3: TGCGCCAGCTGGGACAGGGGAGGTGAAAAACTGTTTTTT. Translation gives CASWDRGGEKLFF.